This T cell receptor (beta chain) was found in a study of blood T cell repertoires in COVID-19. Study details: The United States, Italy and Spain supplied acute and convalescent COVID-19 samples. PBMCs, B-cell-depleted T cells, or T cells were the source of the cDNA or gDNA that made up the material.

In the authors' workflow: Using reference gene primer amplification, nucleated cell counts were estimated. Profiling relied on immunoSEQ multiplex PCR, and the TCRdb table lists in-frame clones only, not all of them. That table supplies the V and J calls and clone size; D and trimming were determined from the DNA. The sample lists 35,000 or so clones, 75% to 90% occurring once. Losses at the gene ends were 5 bases for V and 2 bases for J; bases not matched to a gene: 5. Germline V gene sequence: CDR1 MNHEY, CDR2 SVGAGI. This CDR3 region has 15 residues. Sequenced: peripheral blood. The sequence was collected from a human donor in a cohort sampled during active COVID-19. The chain joins TRBV6-5 to TRBJ1-3; 8 bases are shared with TRBD1. The CDR3 nucleotides are TGTGCCAGCAGTCAGACGACAGGGGCTGGAAACACCATATATTTT. Translation gives CASSQTTGAGNTIYF.